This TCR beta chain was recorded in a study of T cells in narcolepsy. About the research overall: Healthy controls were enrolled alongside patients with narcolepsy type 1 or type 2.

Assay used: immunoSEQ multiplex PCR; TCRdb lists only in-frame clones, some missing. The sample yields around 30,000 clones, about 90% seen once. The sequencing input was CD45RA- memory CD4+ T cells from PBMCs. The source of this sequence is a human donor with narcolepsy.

The DNA of the CDR3 is TGTGCCAGTAGACAGGGACCGAGCTCCTACGAGCAGTACTTC. Amino acids: CASRQGPSSYEQYF. The chain couples TRBV19 to TRBJ2-7, with D possibly matching TRBD1 (6 bases). V lost 6 bases to trimming and J lost 0 bases, with 12 bases between them. This CDR3 contains 14 residues. Per germline, CDR1 LNHDA and CDR2 SQIVND (reference sequence).